This entry lists 3 T cell receptor beta chains sequenced from one sample in a study of T cells in Graves' hyperthyroidism and ophthalmopathy. Amplified TCR beta CDR3 regions came from RNA transcripts. Using the HTBI primer set, a first-round RT-PCR was run on the TCR CDR3. MiXCR, run by TCRdb on the multiplex PCR reads, gives a single entry per CDR3 protein. The profile covers some 510,000 distinct CDR3 sequences, with less than 25% appearing a single time and around a quarter taken by the ten largest. The sequencing sample was made of blood. The receptor set was obtained from a man aged 18 to 29 with Graves' hyperthyroidism.

This clonotype was recorded many times. The rearrangement uses TRBV14 and TRBJ1-1, with unresolved D. The CDR3 contains 15 residues. V was shortened by 1 base and J by 1 base, with 10 bases between the two germline ends. From germline, CDR1 is SGHDN and CDR2 FVKESK. CDR3 nucleotide sequence: TGTGCCAGCAGCCAAGTAGCGGGTTGGAACACTGAAGCTTTCTTT. Translating it yields CASSQVAGWNTEAFF.

This clonotype was found many times. The DNA for the CDR3 is TGTGCCACCACCAGACCGGGATTGGGCACTGAAGCTTTCTTT. Translation gives CATTRPGLGTEAFF. The V call is TRBV19, the J call TRBJ1-1; D gene uncertain. Between the trimmed V and J ends, which lost 10 bases and 4 bases, there was a span of 19 bases. The CDR3 is 14 residues long. The germline V gene has CDR1 LNHDA and CDR2 SQIVND (reference sequence).

There are many counts of this clonotype. A clone one base away is much larger, so this may be a read error. It is likely a read error, because the conserved phenylalanine at the end of the CDR3 is missing. This sequence joins TRBV28 and TRBJ2-5; 8 bases fit TRBD1. Germline V CDR1 and CDR2: MDHEN, SYDVKM. The trim removed 2 bases at V and 2 bases at J, leaving 4 bases unmatched. The CDR3 is 15 amino acids. The CDR3 sequence is CASSLGDRRQETQYL. The CDR3 nucleotides are TGTGCCAGCAGTTTAGGGGACAGGAGACAAGAGACCCAGTACCTC.